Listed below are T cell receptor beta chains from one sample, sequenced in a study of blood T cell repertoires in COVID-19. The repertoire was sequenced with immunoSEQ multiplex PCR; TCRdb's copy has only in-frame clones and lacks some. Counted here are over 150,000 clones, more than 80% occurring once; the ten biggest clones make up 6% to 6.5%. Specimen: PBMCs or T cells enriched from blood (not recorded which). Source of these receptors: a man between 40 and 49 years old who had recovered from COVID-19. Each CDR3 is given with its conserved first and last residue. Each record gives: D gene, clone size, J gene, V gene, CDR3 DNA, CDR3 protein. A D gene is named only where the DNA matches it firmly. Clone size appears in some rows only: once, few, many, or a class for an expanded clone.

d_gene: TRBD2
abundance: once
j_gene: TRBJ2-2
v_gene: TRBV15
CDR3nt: TGTGCCACCAGCAGAGGTCTTTGGACTAGCGGGCCCGGGGAGCTGTTTTTT
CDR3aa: CATSRGLWTSGPGELFF

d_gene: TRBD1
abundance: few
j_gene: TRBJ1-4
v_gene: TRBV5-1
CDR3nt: TGCGCCAGCAGCATACAGGGGAATGAAAAACTGTTTTTT
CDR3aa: CASSIQGNEKLFF

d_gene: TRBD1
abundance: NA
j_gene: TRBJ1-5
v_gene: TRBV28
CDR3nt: TGTGCCAGCAGTTTGTGGACAGGTCTTCCCCAAAATCAGCCCCAGCATTTT
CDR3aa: CASSLWTGLPQNQPQHF

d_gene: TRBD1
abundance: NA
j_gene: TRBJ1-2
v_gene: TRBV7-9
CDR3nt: TGTGCCAGCAGCCAGGACAGGGTGGATGGCTACACCTTC
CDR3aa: CASSQDRVDGYTF

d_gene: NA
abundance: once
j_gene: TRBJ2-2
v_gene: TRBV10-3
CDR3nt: TGTGCCATCAGAGAGATCAGGGGCACCGGGGAGCTGTTTTTT
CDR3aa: CAIREIRGTGELFF

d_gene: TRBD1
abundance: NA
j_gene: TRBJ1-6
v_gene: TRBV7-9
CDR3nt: TGTGCCAGCAGCTCGGACAGGGGATCACCCCTCCACTTT
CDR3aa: CASSSDRGSPLHF

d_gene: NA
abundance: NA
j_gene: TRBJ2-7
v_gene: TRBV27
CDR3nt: TGTGCCAGCAGTTTGGCAGGGTTCTCCTACGAGCAGTACTTC
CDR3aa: CASSLAGFSYEQYF

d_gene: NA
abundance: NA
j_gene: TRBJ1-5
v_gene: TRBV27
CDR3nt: TGTGCCAGCAGTTATGCAGGGTTGAGCAATCAGCCCCAGCATTTT
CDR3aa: CASSYAGLSNQPQHF

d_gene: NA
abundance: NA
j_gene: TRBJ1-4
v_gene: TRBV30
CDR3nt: TGTGCCTGGAGTCCAACAGCGGTTTTGGCTGAAAAACTGTTTTTT
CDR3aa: CAWSPTAVLAEKLFF

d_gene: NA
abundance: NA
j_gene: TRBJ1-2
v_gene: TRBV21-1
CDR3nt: TGTGCCAGCAGCAAAGCGCTGGACCGGGCAGGGCTATACACCTTC
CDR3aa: CASSKALDRAGLYTF

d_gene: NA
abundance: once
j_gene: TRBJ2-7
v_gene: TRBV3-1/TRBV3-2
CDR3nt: TGTGCCAGCAGCCAATGGCAGGGTGCCTACGAGCAGTACTTC
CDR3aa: CASSQWQGAYEQYF

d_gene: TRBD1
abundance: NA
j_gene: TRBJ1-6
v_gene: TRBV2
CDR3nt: TGTGCCAGCAGTGAGGCGGGACAGAACAATTCACCCCTCCACTTT
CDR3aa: CASSEAGQNNSPLHF

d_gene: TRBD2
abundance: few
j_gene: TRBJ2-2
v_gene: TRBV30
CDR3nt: TGTGCCAGACCTCCTAGCGGGGGGAACACCGGGGAGCTGTTTTTT
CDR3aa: CARPPSGGNTGELFF

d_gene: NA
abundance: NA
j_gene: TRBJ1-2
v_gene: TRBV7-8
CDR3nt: TGTGCCAGCAGCCATTCGGGGGGCCACTACACCTTC
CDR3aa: CASSHSGGHYTF

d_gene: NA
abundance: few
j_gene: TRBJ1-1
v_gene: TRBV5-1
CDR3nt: TGCGCCAGCAGCTTAAGGGGGAACACTGAAGCTTTCTTT
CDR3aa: CASSLRGNTEAFF

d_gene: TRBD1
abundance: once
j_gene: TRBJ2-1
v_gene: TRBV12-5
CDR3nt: TGTGCTAGTGGTTTCTCGGGACAGGGTCGCTCCTACAATGAGCAGTTCTTC
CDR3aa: CASGFSGQGRSYNEQFF

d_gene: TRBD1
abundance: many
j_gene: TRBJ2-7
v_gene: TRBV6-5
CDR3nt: TGTGCCAGCAGTCAGACAGGGGGCGGTTCCTACGAGCAGTACTTC
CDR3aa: CASSQTGGGSYEQYF

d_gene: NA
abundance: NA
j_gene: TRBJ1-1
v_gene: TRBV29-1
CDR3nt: TGCAGCGTCCCCGGACAGACTGAAGCTTTCTTT
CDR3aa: CSVPGQTEAFF

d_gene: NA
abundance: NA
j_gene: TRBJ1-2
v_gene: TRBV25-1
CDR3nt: TGTGCCAGCAGTGACGGCGGGAATGGGGGCTATGGCTACACCTTC
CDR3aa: CASSDGGNGGYGYTF

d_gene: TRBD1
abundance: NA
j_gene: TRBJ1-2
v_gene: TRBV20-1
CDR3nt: TGCAGTGCCTTCCAGGGGGTCCACACCTTC
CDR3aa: CSAFQGVHTF

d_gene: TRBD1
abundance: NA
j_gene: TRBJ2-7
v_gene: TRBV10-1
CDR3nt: TGCGCCAGCAGCCCGGGACAGTCCTACGAGCAGTACTTC
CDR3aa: CASSPGQSYEQYF

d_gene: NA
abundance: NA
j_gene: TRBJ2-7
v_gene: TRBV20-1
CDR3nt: TGCAGTGCTAGTGCGACAGTCCATTCCTACGAGCAGTACTTC
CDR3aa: CSASATVHSYEQYF

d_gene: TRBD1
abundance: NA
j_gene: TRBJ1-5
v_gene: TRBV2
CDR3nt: TGTGCCAGCAGTTTCAGGGGGCTTGGTCAGCCCCAGCATTTT
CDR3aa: CASSFRGLGQPQHF

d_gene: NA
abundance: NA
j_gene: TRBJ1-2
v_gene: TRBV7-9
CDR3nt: TGTGCCAGCAGCGTAGTAGCTAACTATGGCTACACCTTC
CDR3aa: CASSVVANYGYTF

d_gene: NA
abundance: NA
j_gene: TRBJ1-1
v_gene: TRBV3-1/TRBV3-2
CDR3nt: TGTGCCAGCAGAGCCCTGACAAGTGAAGCTTTCTTT
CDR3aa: CASRALTSEAFF

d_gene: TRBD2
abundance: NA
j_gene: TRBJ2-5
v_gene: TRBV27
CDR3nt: TGTGCCAGCAGTTCAACTAGCGGGGGGGGTGGAGAGACCCAGTACTTC
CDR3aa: CASSSTSGGGGETQYF

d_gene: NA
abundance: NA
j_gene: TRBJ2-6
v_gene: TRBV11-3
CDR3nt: TGTGCCAGCACTAGGTCTGGGGCCAACGTCCTGACTTTC
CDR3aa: CASTRSGANVLTF

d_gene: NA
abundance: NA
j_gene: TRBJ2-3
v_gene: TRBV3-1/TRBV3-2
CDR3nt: TGTGCCAGCAGCCAAGTGTCAGGTAACACAGATACGCAGTATTTT
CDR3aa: CASSQVSGNTDTQYF

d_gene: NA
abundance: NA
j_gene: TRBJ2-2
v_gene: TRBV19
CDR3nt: TGTGCCTCCCAAAAGGGCGGAGGGGTAGGGGTCACCGGGGAGCTGTTTTTT
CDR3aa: CASQKGGGVGVTGELFF

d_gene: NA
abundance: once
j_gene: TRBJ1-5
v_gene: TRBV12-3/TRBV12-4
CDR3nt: TGTGCCAGCGAGGCGGATAGCAATCAGCCCCAGCATTTT
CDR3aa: CASEADSNQPQHF

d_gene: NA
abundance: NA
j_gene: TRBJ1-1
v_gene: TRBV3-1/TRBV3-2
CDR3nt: TGTGCCAGCAGGACACGGAACACTGAAGCTTTCTTT
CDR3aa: CASRTRNTEAFF

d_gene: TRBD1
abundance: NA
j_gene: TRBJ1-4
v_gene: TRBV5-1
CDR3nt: TGCGCCAGCAGCGCAAAACGACAGGGGGGAACCGAAAAACTGTTTTTT
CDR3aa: CASSAKRQGGTEKLFF

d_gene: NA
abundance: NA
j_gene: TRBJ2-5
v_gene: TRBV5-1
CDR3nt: TGCGCCAGCAGCCCCGGTGGGGGGTGGGAGACCCAGTACTTC
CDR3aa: CASSPGGGWETQYF

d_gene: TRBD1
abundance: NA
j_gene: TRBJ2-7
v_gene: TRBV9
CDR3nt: TGTGCCAGCAGCGCCCCGGGACAGGGTCTCCACGAGCAGTACTTC
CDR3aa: CASSAPGQGLHEQYF

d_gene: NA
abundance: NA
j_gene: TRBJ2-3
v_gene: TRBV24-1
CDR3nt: TGTGCCACCGTCCGAGGGGGTCGGACAGATACGCAGTATTTT
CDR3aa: CATVRGGRTDTQYF

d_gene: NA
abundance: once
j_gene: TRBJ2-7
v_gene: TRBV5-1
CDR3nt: TGCGCCAGCAGCTTTACAGAGAACCTCGAGCAGTACTTC
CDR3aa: CASSFTENLEQYF

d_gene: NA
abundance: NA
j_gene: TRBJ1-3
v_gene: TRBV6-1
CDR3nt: TGTGCCAGCAGTGAGCCCGGGGGAACTGGAAACACCATATATTTT
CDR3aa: CASSEPGGTGNTIYF